The 30 T cell receptor beta chains below were found in one sample sequenced in a study of blood T cell repertoires in COVID-19. TCRdb's table, derived via immunoSEQ multiplex PCR, lists solely in-frame clones and lacks some. The sample has 46,000 or so clones; roughly 85% are singletons. The specimen was peripheral blood. The receptors here all came from a human donor in a cohort sampled during active COVID-19.

V is TRBV3-1 (or the pseudogene TRBV3-2) and J is TRBJ1-5; TRBD1 matches at 7 bases. CDR1 is LGHDT and CDR2 is YNNKEL in the germline V gene (reference sequence). J gave up 5 bases and V 3 bases, and 4 bases lay outside the gene matches. CDR3 length: 14 amino acids. The CDR3 sequence: CASSQADRDQPQHF. In DNA, the CDR3 is TGTGCCAGCAGCCAGGCAGACAGGGATCAGCCCCAGCATTTT.

This clone has just a few counts. The chain joins TRBV10-2 to TRBJ2-7; no clear D. Germline V CDR1 and CDR2: WSHSY, SAAADI. This CDR3 has 14 amino acids. V was cut by 3 bases and J by 4 bases, with 13 bases left in between. The CDR3: CASSDAEVGYEQYF. CDR3 DNA sequence: TGCGCCAGCAGTGATGCCGAGGTGGGTTACGAGCAGTACTTC.

The chain couples TRBV5-1 to TRBJ2-7; 8 bases align to TRBD1. V trimming: 0 bases; J trimming: 1 base; junction bases outside the gene matches: 3. The CDR3 has 15 amino acids. Germline V gives CDR1 SGHRS, CDR2 YFSETQ. CDR3 region: CASSLAGQESYEQYF. The CDR3 nucleotides read TGCGCCAGCAGCTTGGCGGGACAGGAGTCCTACGAGCAGTACTTC.

The chain combines TRBV5-6 with TRBJ2-2; perhaps TRBD1 as D (5 bases). Germline V lookup: CDR1 SGHDT, CDR2 YYEEEE. The CDR3 runs to 15 residues. V was trimmed by 1 base and J by 2 bases, leaving 9 bases between them. The chain's CDR3 is CASSLPQGNTGELFF. DNA for the CDR3: TGTGCCAGCAGCTTGCCGCAGGGAAACACCGGGGAGCTGTTTTTT. Together with reference TRBV5-6 and TRBJ2-2, the CDR3 gives the full variable domain: DAGVTQSPTHLIKTRGQQVTLRCSPKSGHDTVSWYQQALGQGPQFIFQYYEEEERQRGNFPDRFSGHQFPNYSSELNVNALLLGDSALYLCASSLPQGNTGELFFGEGSRLTVL.

This clone has only a few counts. The chain recombines TRBV27 with TRBJ1-1, with 8 bases matching TRBD1. Germline trimming cut 3 bases from V and 1 base from J; bases unmatched to any gene: 10. CDR3 length equals 17 residues. Germline V gene sequence: CDR1 MNHEY, CDR2 SMNVEV (reference sequence). CDR3 residues: CASSLHAGGAWNTEAFF. DNA for the CDR3: TGTGCCAGCAGTTTGCACGCAGGGGGCGCGTGGAACACTGAAGCTTTCTTT.

The chain combines TRBV5-6 with TRBJ1-2; TRBD1 agrees at 10 bases. From germline, CDR1 is SGHDT and CDR2 YYEEEE. The CDR3 covers 15 residues. After removal of 3 bases from V and 7 bases from J, the junction contained 9 bases not matched to a gene. The CDR3 nucleotides read TGTGCCAGCAGCTCCGGACAGGGGGAAGGGAGTGGCTACACCTTC. The encoded protein is CASSSGQGEGSGYTF.

The rearrangement links TRBV5-6 to TRBJ1-1; D gene unclear. The V end lost 0 bases, the J end lost 3 bases, and 3 bases lay between the germline ends. CDR3 length: 12 residues. Germline assignment: CDR1 SGHDT and CDR2 YYEEEE. CDR3 bases: TGTGCCAGCAGCTTGGGGCACACTGAAGCTTTCTTT. Protein: CASSLGHTEAFF.

V gene TRBV2 combines with J gene TRBJ2-7; maybe TRBD1 (5 bases). Germline V lookup: CDR1 SNHLY, CDR2 FYNNEI. CDR3 length: 13 amino acids. Between the trimmed V and J ends, which lost 3 bases and 2 bases, there was a span of 8 bases. The CDR3 coding sequence is TGTGCCAGCAGTGAGTCAGGGACCTACGAGCAGTACTTC. Translating it yields CASSESGTYEQYF.

The DNA of the CDR3 is TGTGCCAGCTCACCAACATCCAATGGCTACACCTTC. It translates to CASSPTSNGYTF. The chain recombines TRBV18 with TRBJ1-2; no definite D call. Between the trimmed V and J ends, which lost 2 bases and 6 bases, there was a span of 7 bases. CDR1 and CDR2 (germline): KGHSH, LQKENI. The CDR3 length is 12 residues.

The V call is TRBV28, the J call TRBJ1-4; D might be TRBD1 (6 bases). Germline V CDR1 and CDR2: MDHEN, SYDVKM. The CDR3 consists of 15 residues. Trimming removed 2 bases at V and 7 bases at J, with 14 bases between. CDR3 nucleotide sequence: TGTGCCAGCAGTTTAAGGGGCAGGGGAAGTGAAAAACTGTTTTTT. Protein: CASSLRGRGSEKLFF.

This clone was detected once. The rearrangement joins TRBV2 to TRBJ1-2; TRBD1 matches at 8 bases. J gave up 8 bases and V 10 bases, and 9 bases lay outside the gene matches. CDR1 is SNHLY and CDR2 is FYNNEI in the germline V gene. The CDR3 extends over 12 amino acids. CDR3 protein: CANGQGKGGYTF. The CDR3 DNA reads as TGTGCCAACGGACAGGGCAAGGGGGGCTACACCTTC.

This clone is a singleton in its sample. The chain joins TRBV7-9 to TRBJ1-4, with D possibly being TRBD1 (6 bases). V dropped 3 bases and J dropped 5 bases, with 13 bases sitting between them. The CDR3 runs to 15 residues. Per germline, CDR1 SEHNR and CDR2 FQNEAQ (reference sequence). In DNA form, the CDR3 reads TGTGCCAGCAGCTTGGGTGCCACAGGGAATGAAAAACTGTTTTTT. Translation: CASSLGATGNEKLFF.

The chain is built from TRBV9 and TRBJ1-1; tentatively, D is TRBD1 (5 bases). Looked up from germline, CDR1 is SGDLS and CDR2 is YYNGEE. Trimming pared 3 bases from V and 2 bases from J, leaving 14 bases between. The CDR3 length is 15 residues. The CDR3 sequence is CASSADLTVNTEAFF. CDR3 DNA: TGTGCCAGCAGCGCCGACCTGACAGTTAACACTGAAGCTTTCTTT.

The chain has TRBV25-1 and TRBJ1-3; a possible D gene is TRBD1 (6 bases). CDR1 is MGHDK and CDR2 is SYGVNS in the germline V gene. The V and J ends lost 8 bases and 3 bases respectively, with 14 bases between them. The CDR3 runs 14 residues. CDR3 bases: TGTGCCAGCCGTGCGGGGGGCCTTGGAAACACCATATATTTT. It specifies CASRAGGLGNTIYF.

This clone has just a few counts. This chain uses TRBV4-1 with TRBJ1-5; TRBD1 aligns across 7 bases. Germline CDR1 and CDR2: MGHRA and YSYEKL. CDR3 length: 15 residues. Trimming at V came to 4 bases and at J to 5 bases, leaving 8 bases not matched to a gene. CDR3 coding DNA: TGCGCCAGCAGCCTCGAGGGGGCAGACTATCAGCCCCAGCATTTT. The encoded protein is CASSLEGADYQPQHF.

The gene calls are TRBV5-6 and TRBJ2-2; 7 positions agree with TRBD1. Germline V gene lookup returns CDR1 SGHDT and CDR2 YYEEEE. The CDR3 length is 16 residues. J was trimmed by 2 bases and V by 3 bases; bases with no gene match: 7. CDR3 nucleotides: TGTGCCAGCAGCTGGTCACAGGGGCTAAACACCGGGGAGCTGTTTTTT. Its translation: CASSWSQGLNTGELFF.

The CDR3 bases are TGTGCCAGCAGTGAGACAGTAAATAGCAATCAGCCCCAGCATTTT. It encodes CASSETVNSNQPQHF. The chain uses TRBV6-1 and TRBJ1-5, with D perhaps TRBD1 (5 bases). The CDR3 is 15 residues long. The germline CDR1 and CDR2 sequences are MNHNS and SASEGT. V lost 3 bases to trimming and J lost 0 bases, with 9 bases between them.

V is TRBV18 and J is TRBJ1-1; 7 bases fit TRBD1. Germline trimming cut 1 base from V and 4 bases from J; bases unmatched to any gene: 3. The CDR3 has 14 amino acids. In germline, CDR1 is KGHSH, CDR2 LQKENI. The CDR3, as DNA: TGTGCCAGCTCACCACTTTCAGGGGGCACTGAAGCTTTCTTT. Translated, it gives CASSPLSGGTEAFF.

The chain joins TRBV5-5 to TRBJ2-7; D possibly corresponds to TRBD1 (6 bases). There are 14 residues in the CDR3. Trimming pared 0 bases from V and 6 bases from J, leaving 13 bases between. CDR1 is SGHKS, CDR2 YYEKEE, per germline (reference sequence). CDR3 nucleotide sequence: TGTGCCAGCAGCTTGGTTTGGGGGCCAGTCGAGCAGTACTTC. As protein: CASSLVWGPVEQYF.

The chain links TRBV7-2 to TRBJ2-7; D remains ambiguous. V was trimmed by 1 base and J by 1 base, leaving 5 bases between them. There are 13 residues in the CDR3. The germline V gene encodes CDR1 SGHTA and CDR2 FQGNSA. CDR3 sequence reads: CASSLVQSYEQYF. In DNA form, the CDR3 reads TGTGCCAGCAGCTTAGTACAGTCCTACGAGCAGTACTTC.

This clone came up once. J is TRBJ1-2 and V is TRBV10-3; D is unclear. The CDR3 spans 14 residues. V was pared by 8 bases and J by 0 bases, with 13 bases between. CDR1 and CDR2 from the germline V gene are ENHRY and SYGVKD. The CDR3 sequence is CAILDLDSNYGYTF. The CDR3 region has the DNA TGTGCCATCCTAGACCTCGATTCTAACTATGGCTACACCTTC.

The chain is built from TRBV27 and TRBJ2-7, with 10 bases aligning to TRBD2. Per the germline V gene, CDR1 is MNHEY and CDR2 is SMNVEV (reference sequence). V lost 5 bases, J lost 0 bases, and 7 bases stayed unmatched. CDR3 length equals 16 residues. CDR3 loop: CASSPSSGGLSYEQYF. CDR3 nucleotides: TGTGCCAGCAGTCCCTCTAGCGGGGGCCTCTCCTACGAGCAGTACTTC.

The chain couples TRBV11-3 to TRBJ2-5; 7 nucleotides match TRBD2. With 0 bases clipped from V and 5 bases from J, the junction kept 6 bases outside the gene matches. CDR1 and CDR2 (germline): SGHNT, YENEEA. This CDR3 is built from 15 residues. As DNA, the CDR3 is TGTGCCAGCAGCTTAGATCCGGGGCGGGGGGAGACCCAGTACTTC. This translates into CASSLDPGRGETQYF.

The V gene is TRBV27, the J gene TRBJ2-7; D possibly corresponds to TRBD2 (6 bases). This CDR3 has 12 residues. Germline V lookup: CDR1 MNHEY, CDR2 SMNVEV (reference sequence). Deletions cut 2 bases from V and 4 bases from J, with 6 bases between. In nucleotides, the CDR3 is TGTGCCAGCAGTTTAGGAGGGTACGAGCAGTACTTC. Amino acids: CASSLGGYEQYF.

The CDR3 DNA sequence: TGTGCCAGCAGCAAAAAGGTCCTAGCAAATGAGCAGTTCTTC. This translates into CASSKKVLANEQFF. The chain uses TRBV21-1 and TRBJ2-1; the tabulated D call, TRBD2, remains unverified against the DNA. TRBV21-1 is termed a pseudogene. This CDR3 region has 14 residues.

Only one count was recorded for this clone. The chain uses TRBV6-5 and TRBJ1-6, with 8 bases aligning to TRBD1. V shed 10 bases and J 9 bases; nucleotides not matched to a gene: 8. Germline V lookup: CDR1 MNHEY, CDR2 SVGAGI. The CDR3 length is 13 residues. CDR3 residues: CATRQGFSSPLHF. For the CDR3, the DNA is TGTGCCACCCGACAGGGGTTCAGTTCACCCCTCCACTTT.

This chain links TRBV30 with TRBJ1-2; 9 bases align to TRBD1. The CDR3 has 12 residues. Trimming removed 8 bases from V and 1 base from J; junction bases left unmatched: 2. Looked up from germline, CDR1 is GTSNPN and CDR2 is SVGIG (reference sequence). In DNA form, the CDR3 reads TGTGCCGGGACAGGGAATAACTATGGCTACACCTTC. It translates to CAGTGNNYGYTF.

This clone came up a few times. The rearrangement uses TRBV7-9 and TRBJ1-2, with a possible D match to TRBD1 (5 bases). The CDR3 is made up of 11 amino acids. Germline V CDR1 and CDR2: SEHNR, FQNEAQ (reference sequence). Trimming stripped 7 bases from V and 10 bases from J, with 13 bases between. CDR3 sequence (DNA): TGTGCCAGCACCTGGCGGGGCGACTACACCTTC. The encoded protein is CASTWRGDYTF.

The gene calls are TRBV7-3 and TRBJ1-1; tentatively, D is TRBD1 (5 bases). The V end was cut by 4 bases, the J end by 6 bases, with 15 bases between. Germline V gene data show CDR1 as SGHTA and CDR2 as FQGTGA. The CDR3 is 14 residues long. CDR3 DNA sequence: TGTGCCAGCAGCTACTCCCCGGGGGTCTCTGAAGCTTTCTTT. It translates to CASSYSPGVSEAFF. Combining the CDR3 with reference TRBV7-3 and TRBJ1-1 gives the whole variable domain GAGVSQTPSNKVTEKGKYVELRCDPISGHTALYWYRQSLGQGPEFLIYFQGTGAADDSGLPNDRFFAVRPEGSVSTLKIQRTERGDSAVYLCASSYSPGVSEAFFGQGTRLTVV.

The chain joins TRBV6-6 to TRBJ1-1, with D possibly matching TRBD1 (5 bases). The CDR3 spans 15 residues. V was cut by 2 bases and J by 6 bases, with 16 bases left in between. CDR1 and CDR2 (germline): MNHNY, SVGAGI (reference sequence). CDR3 DNA sequence: TGTGCCAGCAGTTACAGGTCGAGTGGGGGGGCTGAAGCTTTCTTT. It encodes CASSYRSSGGAEAFF.